A selection of T cell receptor beta chains follows, all from one sample in a study of post-analysis software for immune sequencing data. TCRdb re-called the PCR reads through MiXCR, storing one row per CDR3 protein. In the table there are 750,000 to 950,000 distinct CDR3 sequences, about 50% of which are singletons. Sequencing was performed on blood. The receptors were sampled from a girl aged 10-17 years with multiple sclerosis. The CDR3 runs from the conserved cysteine through the conserved F or W. Fields, in order: J gene, V gene, D gene, CDR3 protein. The D gene is left open where the match is weak.

TRBJ2-1	TRBV10-3	TRBD2	CAIRGGPGTSGGTTYNEQFF
TRBJ1-2	TRBV29-1	-	CSADRFNYGYTF
TRBJ2-5	TRBV11-2	TRBD1	CASSYYGDSRQTQYF
TRBJ2-7	TRBV5-5	TRBD2	CASSLVGGGRYEQYF
TRBJ2-5	TRBV7-7	-	CASSPGQRSQETQYF
TRBJ1-1	TRBV11-2	-	CASSLWVDGSQNTEAFF
TRBJ2-5	TRBV20-1	-	CSAGPWETQYF
TRBJ1-2	TRBV2	TRBD1	CASCRDSQYGYTF
TRBJ1-6	TRBV20-1	TRBD1	CSARDTGTGVSYNSPLHF
TRBJ1-2	TRBV27	-	CASGPGRLTSNGYTF
TRBJ2-4	TRBV15	-	CATSRDAWGSKNIQYF
TRBJ2-1	TRBV5-1	TRBD2	CASSLTSDPEQFF
TRBJ2-1	TRBV29-1	TRBD1	CSVDRGRNEQFF
TRBJ2-3	TRBV10-3	-	CAIRRGAGERTDTQYF
TRBJ2-1	TRBV6-6	-	CASRGVGVGEQFF
TRBJ1-1	TRBV5-1	-	CASSLQGHNTEAFF
TRBJ2-3	TRBV4-2	TRBD2	CANSQGGLAGAGSTDTQYF
-	TRBV5-1	-	CASSLGVRGLRDEQYF
TRBJ2-1	TRBV7-9	-	CASSLERANEQFF
TRBJ2-2	TRBV7-3	-	CASSKTEIRAGELFF
TRBJ2-6	TRBV29-1	TRBD1	CSITGALAGANVLTF
TRBJ2-1	TRBV29-1	TRBD2	CSVEDPLAGVSDNEQFF
TRBJ2-4	TRBV5-1	-	CASSSGTSGPNKNIQYF
TRBJ1-4	TRBV11-2	TRBD1	CASSSLDRAEKLFF
TRBJ2-1	TRBV10-3	-	CAISAGPFDEQFF
TRBJ2-1	TRBV6-5	TRBD2	CASSYHRISGRSSYEQFF
-	TRBV7-9	-	CASRGLEETQYF
TRBJ2-1	TRBV25-1	-	CTSSEYPPGTQFF
TRBJ2-5	TRBV25-1	-	CASSEYEGQETQYF
TRBJ2-7	TRBV29-1	TRBD1	CSVEESPPGQTYEQYF
TRBJ2-7	TRBV3-1	TRBD2	CASSQVPLAGGQIAEQYF
TRBJ2-3	TRBV7-3	TRBD2	CASSLAVAGPDTQYF
TRBJ1-4	TRBV25-1	-	CASSEFKSEKLFF
TRBJ2-7	TRBV2	TRBD2	CASTSSGASYEQYF
TRBJ2-1	TRBV29-1	-	CSVEPGIDEQFF
TRBJ2-7	TRBV5-1	TRBD1	CASSARQGTHEQYF
TRBJ2-7	TRBV3-1	-	CASSQGGVLEQYF
TRBJ2-3	TRBV29-1	TRBD2	CSVEVGGGTDTQYF
TRBJ1-1	TRBV7-9	-	CASSLARVTEAFF
TRBJ2-7	TRBV7-7	TRBD2	CASSPSGRPYEQYF
TRBJ2-7	TRBV10-3	TRBD2	CAIMGGTSGSGEQYF
TRBJ1-5	TRBV5-5	-	CASSLSFGTSNQPQHF
-	TRBV12-3/TRBV12-4	-	CASSLAGGVGYEQYF
TRBJ1-2	TRBV25-1	-	CASSGGRDYGYTF
TRBJ2-3	TRBV5-1	-	CASSVGQGRRDTQYF
TRBJ2-7	TRBV6-5	-	CASSHSDNRGASYEQYF
TRBJ2-5	TRBV6-1	-	CASSEAPLGGYF
TRBJ1-4	TRBV9	-	CASSVAVRNEKLFF
TRBJ2-1	TRBV20-1	-	CSATGPSSYNEQFF